This is a list of T cell receptor beta chains from one sample in a study of T cells after somatic rescue of genetic block. Clones were sequenced by immunoSEQ multiplex PCR, and TCRdb holds only the in-frame ones, with some missing. The sample carries about 67,000 clones, 92% recorded once. The source material was peripheral blood mononuclear cells (PBMCs). The source is a man aged 40-55 years. Both conserved end residues are part of each CDR3. Each record gives: V gene, J gene, D gene, CDR3 protein. D genes are given only for firm matches.

V: TRBV6-1; J: TRBJ2-7; D: NA; CDR3: CASRYTYSYEQYF
V: TRBV6-5; J: TRBJ2-3; D: TRBD2; CDR3: CASPIGLAGGGTQYF
V: TRBV7-7; J: TRBJ2-1; D: NA; CDR3: CASSNSYNEQFF
V: TRBV7-2; J: TRBJ2-6; D: NA; CDR3: CASSPIGRPSGANVLTF
V: TRBV5-8; J: TRBJ2-3; D: NA; CDR3: CASSLTELEWGDTQYF
V: TRBV9; J: TRBJ2-7; D: TRBD2; CDR3: CASSVEAGSVYEQYF
V: TRBV15; J: TRBJ1-5; D: NA; CDR3: CATSRGTSNQPQHF
V: TRBV19; J: TRBJ2-1; D: NA; CDR3: CASSMGGYNEQFF
V: TRBV19; J: TRBJ2-2; D: TRBD1; CDR3: CASGPGTGMNTGELFF
V: TRBV5-5; J: TRBJ2-7; D: NA; CDR3: CASSLTGTPYEQYF
V: TRBV4-1; J: TRBJ1-6; D: NA; CDR3: CASSQEGGWRTVNSPLHF
V: TRBV7-2; J: TRBJ1-2; D: NA; CDR3: CASSPPWNYGYTF
V: TRBV7-9; J: TRBJ2-3; D: TRBD2; CDR3: CASSSGLAGATDTQYF
V: TRBV4-3; J: TRBJ2-4; D: TRBD1; CDR3: CASSPTGDAKNIQYF
V: TRBV7-2; J: TRBJ1-1; D: NA; CDR3: CASSLKAGGTNTEAFF
V: TRBV30; J: TRBJ1-2; D: NA; CDR3: CAWSLGPIANYGYTF
V: TRBV5-1; J: TRBJ1-5; D: NA; CDR3: CASSLDGNSNQPQHF
V: TRBV19; J: TRBJ1-3; D: NA; CDR3: CASSRAASSSGNTIYF
V: TRBV7-2; J: TRBJ2-5; D: NA; CDR3: CASSAVRGQETQYF
V: TRBV18; J: TRBJ1-2; D: NA; CDR3: CASSPETDYGYTF
V: TRBV9; J: TRBJ2-1; D: NA; CDR3: CASSAEAAPYNEQFF
V: TRBV5-4; J: TRBJ2-5; D: TRBD2; CDR3: CASSPRTGGETQYF
V: TRBV7-8; J: TRBJ1-6; D: NA; CDR3: CASTSPAGTNNSPLHF
V: TRBV7-9; J: TRBJ2-2; D: TRBD2; CDR3: CASSPAGGPAISTGELFF
V: TRBV20-1; J: TRBJ1-2; D: NA; CDR3: CSADQVYGYTF
V: TRBV2; J: TRBJ1-1; D: NA; CDR3: CARPGSLNTEAFF
V: TRBV30; J: TRBJ1-4; D: TRBD1; CDR3: CAWSRHRGRNEKLFF
V: TRBV4-2; J: TRBJ1-4; D: NA; CDR3: CASSQYGGVGEKLFF
V: TRBV28; J: TRBJ1-1; D: NA; CDR3: CASSLRGRTEAFF
V: TRBV18; J: TRBJ2-1; D: TRBD1; CDR3: CASSPGTGGNEQFF
V: TRBV5-1; J: TRBJ2-3; D: TRBD1; CDR3: CASRSGQGQYF
V: TRBV20-1; J: TRBJ2-1; D: NA; CDR3: CSTTSYNEQFF
V: TRBV27; J: TRBJ1-1; D: NA; CDR3: CASSPQERRTEAFF
V: TRBV6-6; J: TRBJ2-7; D: NA; CDR3: CASKTALATSYEQYF